What follows is one TCR beta chain and its context. Through a sample-barcoded 5' primer and a J-beta primer mix, a second PCR was run for about 6 to 12 cycles. TCRdb recomputed calls from the 5' RACE reads with MiXCR, one row per CDR3 protein. The table records around 970,000 distinct CDR3 sequences, roughly 51% of them present only once. This CDR3 comprises 13 residues. Germline CDR1 reads SEHNR; CDR2 reads FQNEAQ (reference sequence). V dropped 5 bases and J dropped 6 bases, with 14 bases sitting between them. This entry belongs to a study of blood T cells in healthy people across ages. Material for sequencing was blood. The sequence derives from a woman aged 55-70 years in good health. V is TRBV7-9 and J is TRBJ2-7; a weak D match, TRBD2 (5 bases). The CDR3 here is CASSATGEGEQYF. In DNA form, the CDR3 reads TGTGCCAGCAGCGCCACGGGTGAGGGCGAGCAGTACTTC.